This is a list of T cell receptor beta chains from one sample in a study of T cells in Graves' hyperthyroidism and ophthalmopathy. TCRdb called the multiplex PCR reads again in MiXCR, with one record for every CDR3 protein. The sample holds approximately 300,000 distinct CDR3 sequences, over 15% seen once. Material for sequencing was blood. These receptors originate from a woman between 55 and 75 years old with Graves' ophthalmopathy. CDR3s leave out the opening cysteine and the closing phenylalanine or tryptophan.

cdr3_aa: ASSPAPNEQF; v_call: TRBV12-3/TRBV12-4; j_call: TRBJ2-1
cdr3_aa: ASSFRYNEQF; v_call: TRBV7-2; j_call: TRBJ2-1
cdr3_aa: ASSHYPGGDYNEQF; v_call: TRBV4-3; j_call: TRBJ2-1
cdr3_aa: ASSQGALAGVAYNEQF; v_call: TRBV4-2; j_call: TRBJ2-1
cdr3_aa: SVQKGSVSYGYT; v_call: TRBV20-1; j_call: TRBJ1-2
cdr3_aa: ASSWGQGFTEQF; v_call: TRBV5-1; j_call: TRBJ2-1
cdr3_aa: ASRGGTGTPGYGYT; v_call: TRBV2; j_call: TRBJ1-2
cdr3_aa: ASRASGVLYEQY; v_call: TRBV28; j_call: TRBJ2-7
cdr3_aa: ASSLKSAFRTDTQY; v_call: TRBV7-9; j_call: TRBJ2-3
cdr3_aa: ASKSDSYNSPLH; v_call: TRBV12-3/TRBV12-4; j_call: TRBJ1-6
cdr3_aa: ASSLPIRTDKNTEAF; v_call: TRBV12-3/TRBV12-4; j_call: TRBJ1-1
cdr3_aa: ASSSRDLYNEQF; v_call: TRBV28; j_call: TRBJ2-1
cdr3_aa: ASSVSGYNEQF; v_call: TRBV9; j_call: TRBJ2-1
cdr3_aa: ASSYVVQGVGGYT; v_call: TRBV6-1; j_call: TRBJ1-2
cdr3_aa: ASSQGFSLETIY; v_call: TRBV3-1; j_call: TRBJ1-3
cdr3_aa: ASSLYGNTGELF; v_call: TRBV7-2; j_call: TRBJ2-2
cdr3_aa: ACPRVRDLYEQY; v_call: TRBV11-3; j_call: TRBJ2-7
cdr3_aa: ASSRSGRGLIGNTIY; v_call: TRBV7-9; j_call: TRBJ1-3
cdr3_aa: ASRPGIYSYEQY; v_call: TRBV6-1; j_call: TRBJ2-7
cdr3_aa: ASSQVSEVYEQY; v_call: TRBV4-2; j_call: TRBJ2-7
cdr3_aa: ASSQSPGQVYEQY; v_call: TRBV4-1; j_call: TRBJ2-7
cdr3_aa: ASSPRLDSYEQY; v_call: TRBV7-2; j_call: TRBJ2-7
cdr3_aa: ASRDGDLEEKLF; v_call: TRBV19; j_call: TRBJ1-4
cdr3_aa: ASSPRTGAVFNEQF; v_call: TRBV9; j_call: TRBJ2-1
cdr3_aa: ASSMGSGQGTGELF; v_call: TRBV2; j_call: TRBJ2-2
cdr3_aa: ASTPGWGGLQDGYT; v_call: TRBV19; j_call: TRBJ1-2
cdr3_aa: ASREGAGNTIY; v_call: TRBV12-3/TRBV12-4; j_call: TRBJ1-3
cdr3_aa: ASGPGGMNTEAF; v_call: TRBV14; j_call: TRBJ1-1
cdr3_aa: ASSPSRADTQY; v_call: TRBV18; j_call: TRBJ2-3
cdr3_aa: ASSLRDRGMNTEAF; v_call: TRBV6-1; j_call: TRBJ1-1
cdr3_aa: ASSLRGRGEKLF; v_call: TRBV3-1; j_call: TRBJ1-4
cdr3_aa: SASLGGGDTQY; v_call: TRBV20-1; j_call: TRBJ2-3
cdr3_aa: ATSDYRSNQPQH; v_call: TRBV24-1; j_call: TRBJ1-5
cdr3_aa: ASSPEVAGGRTNIQY; v_call: TRBV7-2; j_call: TRBJ2-4
cdr3_aa: ASSGTAGAANEQF; v_call: TRBV7-9; j_call: TRBJ2-1
cdr3_aa: ASSDPRTEAF; v_call: TRBV9; j_call: TRBJ1-1
cdr3_aa: ASSLAARVRGGYT; v_call: TRBV27; j_call: TRBJ1-2
cdr3_aa: ASSVPPQETQY; v_call: TRBV5-1; j_call: TRBJ2-5